This TCR beta chain is from a study of OX40 agonist ivuxolimab in advanced cancers. A note on the overall study: The costimulatory receptor OX40 (CD134) was targeted by ivuxolimab, a fully human IgG2 agonistic monoclonal antibody. Intravenous ivuxolimab was administered to patients every 2 weeks at six dose levels: 0.01, 0.1, 0.3, 1.5, 3 and 10 mg/kg. Among the 50 to 55 dose-escalation patients, about 20 had hepatocellular carcinoma, approximately 15 melanoma, 9 renal cell carcinoma and 9 head and neck cancer. A male proportion of approximately 83% and a mean age of 60 years, ranging from about 23 to 90, were recorded for the dose-escalation cohort. Patients were allowed to have had prior anti-PD-1, anti-PD-L1 or anti-CTLA-4 therapy, and approximately 40% of the dose-escalation patients had previously received checkpoint inhibitors. Three dose-escalation patients achieved partial responses, one with hepatocellular carcinoma and two with cutaneous melanoma. The purpose of peripheral TCRbeta sequencing was to test whether ivuxolimab changed TCR sequence diversity and led to clonal T-cell expansion. The paper reports the monotherapy dose-escalation portion (N = 52 patients) of the phase I ivuxolimab trial.

What the authors observed across the whole study: Low levels of normalized T-cell clonal expansion were also shown by some nonresponding patients. On average, CD8+ T cells showed more expanded clones than CD4+ T cells after ivuxolimab. At doses of 0.1 to 3.0 mg/kg, clonal expansion of both CD4+ and CD8+ blood T cells was observed from baseline to week 6. The antigen specificity of the peripheral T cells that underwent clonal expansion was not determined. In the 0.1-3.0 mg/kg groups, partial responders had among the lowest normalized peripheral clonal expansion, particularly in CD8+ T cells.

The trial excluded patients who had a history of autoimmune disease or who were on systemic immunosuppression. Peripheral blood for TCR sequencing was collected from all dose cohorts at baseline, on cycle 4 day 1, and on cycle 7 day 1. Samples came from an open-label, multicenter, first-in-human phase I dose-escalation trial of ivuxolimab. The trial enrolled adults with locally advanced or metastatic head and neck squamous cell, hepatocellular, melanoma or renal cell carcinoma. Before TCR sequencing, CD4+ T cells and CD8+ T cells were sorted from peripheral blood as separate populations. As concerns this clone: Its antigen target is currently unknown. No quality values exist for individual bases; no much larger clone is one base distant.

The CDR1 and CDR2 encoded by the germline V gene are WSHSY and SAAADI. At the junction V is shortened by 10 bases and J by 2 bases, with 19 bases in between. The CDR3 sequence holds 15 residues, the cysteine and phenylalanine included. Only the CDR3 part of the read is kept: 45 bases, read in frame from the first base. Genomic DNA was isolated from the sorted cells so that the TCRbeta CDR3 region could be sequenced. The immunoSEQ Assay was used for sequencing of TCRbeta CDR3 regions. Drawn from immuneACCESS, this table holds only the in-frame rearrangements with V and J called that TCRdb kept. Clones are partly lost; checked studies trace under half to an unresolved V gene and leave the rest unexplained. The sample has around 100,000 clones on record, just under 95% of them singletons. The leading ten clones occupy about 0.27% of the sample.

This receptor was obtained from an adult with an advanced solid tumor such as melanoma, head and neck, liver or kidney cancer. The sample in question was CD4+ or CD8+ T cells sorted from blood, obtained in a trial of the OX40 agonist ivuxolimab. The chain joins TRBV10-2 to TRBJ2-3; a tentative D call is TRBD2 (6 bases match). Here the CDR3 is given as CATKLWDSATDTQYF. The nucleotides read TGCGCCACCAAGCTTTGGGACTCCGCCACAGATACGCAGTATTTT.